This T cell receptor beta chain was identified during a study of vaccination and CD4 T cells after COVID-19. Turning to the study itself: By nasal swab PCR, the convalescent patients were SARS-CoV-2 positive, with 10 or so mild cases and one severe.

Cultured CD4+ T-cell DNA underwent Oncomine TCR Beta short-read sequencing. TCRdb recomputed calls from the PCR reads with MiXCR, one row per CDR3 protein. The table includes 9,300 or so distinct CDR3 sequences, 55% detected once. Documented treatment: roughly ten-day PBMC culture with coronavirus spike peptide pools or control peptides (ViraFEST assay). ViraFEST used peptide pools to expand antigen-specific T cells before TCR sequencing. The CDR3 consists of 17 residues. J was trimmed by 5 bases and V by 5 bases; bases with no gene match: 13. CDR1 and CDR2 (germline): SGHTA, FQGNSA. On this clonotype itself: The antigen is not known.

Material: CD4+ T cells from blood, cultured in vitro. The rearrangement links TRBV7-2 to TRBJ2-5; 11 nucleotides match TRBD2. The sequence derives from a human donor who had recovered from COVID-19. The CDR3 is CASSGGKGLAGGETQYF. CDR3 in DNA: TGTGCCAGCAGCGGCGGGAAGGGCTTAGCGGGAGGGGAGACCCAGTACTTC.